The clone carrying this TCR beta chain appeared a few times. PCR was performed a second time for 7 to 11 cycles using a sample-barcoded 5' primer and a J-beta primer mix. TCRdb reprocessed the 5' RACE reads via MiXCR and lists one record per CDR3 protein. The data show about 1 million distinct CDR3 sequences, around 25% seen once. The data belong to a study of blood T cells in healthy people across ages. CDR1 is PRHDT, CDR2 FYEKMQ, per germline (reference sequence). The CDR3 contains 18 residues. These data were also filed under a second study, of T cells of mothers and their children.

Source material: blood. The TCR originated in a girl aged 2-10 years in good health. V is TRBV13 and J is TRBJ2-1, with 11 bases lining up with TRBD2. The J call may be in error: the DNA end matches TRBJ2-5 better. The CDR3 DNA sequence: TGTGCCAGCAGCACCACCTATAGCGGGGGGGCCGATGGTGAGACCCAGTACTTC. It codes for CASSTTYSGGADGETQYF.